A selection of T cell receptor beta chains follows, all from one sample in a study of cytomegalovirus exposure and HLA in healthy donors. The protocol was immunoSEQ multiplex PCR, while the TCRdb copy is restricted to in-frame clones and leaves out a portion. The table has 250,000 to 300,000 clones, 80% to 95% seen once. Sequenced: PBMCs. The receptors originated from a girl aged 2 to 9 in good health and CMV-seronegative. The CDR3 runs from the conserved cysteine through the conserved F or W. Each record gives: CDR3 length, V gene, clone size, J gene, D gene, CDR3 protein, CDR3 DNA. D genes are given only for firm matches. Where a row states a size, it is once, few, many or the class of an expanded clone; other rows omit it.

15	TRBV5-1	NA	TRBJ2-2	NA	CASSFQNRGTGELFF	TGCGCCAGCAGCTTCCAAAATCGGGGCACCGGGGAGCTGTTTTTT
15	TRBV6-5	NA	TRBJ1-4	TRBD1	CASSYRQGTNEKLFF	TGTGCCAGCAGCTACCGACAGGGAACTAATGAAAAACTGTTTTTT
16	TRBV5-1	NA	TRBJ2-1	NA	CASSLRAGTRNNEQFF	TGCGCCAGCAGCTTGAGGGCCGGGACACGTAACAATGAGCAGTTCTTC
17	TRBV5-5	NA	TRBJ1-1	NA	CASSPPRVGRRDTEAFF	TGTGCCAGCAGCCCACCCAGGGTGGGAAGGAGGGACACTGAAGCTTTCTTT
16	TRBV6-6	NA	TRBJ1-2	NA	CASSYSYTGRRYGYTF	TGTGCCAGCAGTTACTCGTATACAGGAAGGCGCTATGGCTACACCTTC
13	TRBV7-6	NA	TRBJ1-1	NA	CASTSGGGTEAFF	TGTGCCAGCACCTCAGGTGGAGGCACTGAAGCTTTCTTT
13	TRBV6-5	NA	TRBJ1-2	NA	CASSSDTYYGYTF	TGTGCCAGCAGTTCCGACACCTACTATGGCTACACCTTC
16	TRBV30	NA	TRBJ1-6	TRBD1	CAWSVRWDSHNSPLHF	TGTGCCTGGAGTGTACGGTGGGACAGCCATAATTCACCCCTCCACTTT
12	TRBV11-2	few	TRBJ1-2	NA	CASSATEYGYTF	TGTGCCAGCAGCGCGACAGAATATGGCTACACCTTC
16	TRBV15	NA	TRBJ2-3	TRBD2	CATSGHSGGTTDTQYF	TGTGCCACCAGCGGCCATAGCGGGGGGACCACAGATACGCAGTATTTT
15	TRBV5-4	NA	TRBJ2-7	TRBD2	CASSFGTSGVAEQYF	TGTGCCAGCAGCTTTGGGACTAGCGGGGTTGCCGAGCAGTACTTC
14	TRBV7-3	NA	TRBJ2-2	TRBD1	CASSSGGATGELFF	TGTGCCAGCAGCTCAGGGGGCGCGACCGGGGAGCTGTTTTTT
14	TRBV18	NA	TRBJ1-5	NA	CASSPPRSNQPQHF	TGTGCCAGCTCACCACCCCGGAGCAATCAGCCCCAGCATTTT
16	TRBV7-9	once	TRBJ1-3	NA	CASSLAGDRKGNTIYF	TGTGCCAGCAGCTTAGCGGGTGACAGAAAAGGAAACACCATATATTTT
18	TRBV5-1	few	TRBJ2-1	NA	CASSLIFWERSSYNEQFF	TGCGCCAGCAGCTTGATCTTCTGGGAGCGATCCTCCTACAATGAGCAGTTCTTC
14	TRBV9	NA	TRBJ1-1	NA	CASSVSGVGTEAFF	TGTGCCAGCAGCGTAAGCGGGGTGGGGACTGAAGCTTTCTTT
18	TRBV6-4	NA	TRBJ2-7	TRBD2	CASSPPPTSGSNSYEQYF	TGTGCCAGCAGCCCCCCACCAACTAGCGGGAGTAACTCCTACGAGCAGTACTTC
11	TRBV20-1	NA	TRBJ2-3	NA	CSARTADTQYF	TGCAGTGCCAGAACGGCAGATACGCAGTATTTT
13	TRBV5-4	NA	TRBJ2-7	NA	CASSRRGGYEQYF	TGTGCCAGCAGCCGGAGGGGGGGCTACGAGCAGTACTTC
15	TRBV5-1	NA	TRBJ2-4	TRBD1	CASSGQGVTKNIQYF	TGCGCCAGCAGTGGACAGGGGGTAACCAAAAACATTCAGTACTTC
12	TRBV6-1	NA	TRBJ2-5	NA	CASSEERRPQYF	TGTGCCAGCAGTGAAGAGAGGAGGCCCCAGTACTTC
14	TRBV11-2	NA	TRBJ2-1	NA	CASSPLPAYNEQFF	TGTGCCAGCAGCCCACTACCCGCTTACAATGAGCAGTTCTTC
18	TRBV9	NA	TRBJ2-3	TRBD2	CASSVLGMTSGGTDTQYF	TGTGCCAGCAGCGTTCTGGGGATGACTAGCGGAGGCACAGATACGCAGTATTTT
13	TRBV19	NA	TRBJ1-2	TRBD1	CASSPGQGLGYTF	TGTGCCAGTAGCCCGGGACAGGGGTTAGGCTACACCTTC
14	TRBV5-4	NA	TRBJ1-2	TRBD1	CASSQGDFRDRYTF	TGTGCCAGCAGCCAGGGGGATTTTCGGGACCGCTACACCTTC
16	TRBV4-2	NA	TRBJ2-5	TRBD2	CASSQDHGLAQETQYF	TGTGCCAGCAGCCAAGATCATGGACTAGCACAAGAGACCCAGTACTTC
13	TRBV7-8	NA	TRBJ2-1	NA	CASSFLPYNEQFF	TGTGCCAGCAGCTTTCTTCCCTACAATGAGCAGTTCTTC
15	TRBV7-2	NA	TRBJ1-3	NA	CASSLASTGGNTIYF	TGTGCCAGCAGCTTAGCTTCTACAGGTGGAAACACCATATATTTT
17	TRBV9	NA	TRBJ2-1	TRBD2	CASSVDLSGGAHNEQFF	TGTGCCAGCAGCGTAGACCTTAGCGGGGGGGCCCACAATGAGCAGTTCTTC
17	TRBV7-8	NA	TRBJ1-2	NA	CASSLEFGQPTIYGYTF	TGTGCCAGCAGCTTAGAGTTCGGACAGCCTACTATCTATGGCTACACCTTC
15	TRBV27	NA	TRBJ2-2	TRBD2	CASSHSGSGGRELFF	TGTGCCAGCAGCCATAGCGGGAGTGGGGGGCGGGAGCTGTTTTTT
12	TRBV6-5	NA	TRBJ1-2	NA	CASSSFGLGYTF	TGTGCCAGCAGTTCCTTCGGACTCGGCTACACCTTC
15	TRBV5-1	NA	TRBJ2-5	NA	CASSLGGSWVETQYF	TGCGCCAGCAGCTTGGGAGGTAGCTGGGTGGAGACCCAGTACTTC
15	TRBV27	once	TRBJ2-1	TRBD2	CASRYGGLADNEQFF	TGTGCCAGCAGATATGGGGGACTAGCAGACAATGAGCAGTTCTTC
16	TRBV21-1	NA	TRBJ1-1	NA	CASSKTRGGLNTEAFF	TGTGCCAGCAGCAAAACCCGAGGGGGCCTGAACACTGAAGCTTTCTTT